This TCR beta chain was sequenced during a study of blood T cells in healthy people across ages (dated by TCRdb to 2013 to 2016). Background for the entire study: In model experiments, template switching captured roughly one uniquely barcoded TCR beta cDNA molecule for every two T cells. The donors were split into four age groups: young (average 16 years), middle-aged (about 40), aged (more than 55) and long-lived (over 80). Using deep sequencing normalized with unique cDNA molecular identifiers, the study measured how TCR beta repertoire diversity changes with age. To avoid experimental bias, donors of different ages were distributed randomly across sequencing lanes. For two donors (one aged 18 to 29 and one aged 80 or older), the study analyzed two additional independent replicas of 1 million unique cDNA reads from the same blood draw. The paper as a whole reports these results and caveats: Compared with the aged group, the long-lived group had more naive CD4+ T cells, fewer expanded clones and increased TCR diversity, a pattern suggesting age selection. The percentage of naive T cells measured by flow cytometry correlated strongly with observed TCR beta diversity. Because donor CMV infection status was unknown, age-related changes in expanded clonotypes were potentially confounded. As age increased, observed TCR beta diversity per million T cells dropped in a roughly linear way, and a significant reduction was already evident by age about 36. Estimates of total diversity from one million sequenced T cells were regarded as lower bounds and underestimates. Since profiling was done on bulk unsorted PBMCs, naive and antigen-experienced compartments could not be conclusively compared.

Library construction relied on 5' RACE. TCRdb shows the sequencer as Illumina HiSeq 2500. A second PCR of about 6 to 12 cycles was run with a J-beta primer mix and a sample-barcoded 5' primer. A unique molecular identifier was introduced onto each TCR beta cDNA molecule by a template-switch 5' adaptor carrying 12 random nucleotides. Each sample yielded at least 3 million CDR3-containing paired-end reads. The Mint cDNA synthesis kit, primed by a TRBC-specific oligonucleotide, was used to synthesize first-strand cDNA from all RNA. After uracil-DNA glycosylase treatment, a first 18-cycle PCR used universal primers M1SS and BC2_uni_R on all cDNA. On the authors' methods: For normalization, 1 million high-quality reads were randomly selected from each sample, with every read carrying a distinct molecular identifier. Reads with shared molecular identifiers were discarded instead of being binned into consensus sequences. CDR3 identification, clonotype clustering and error correction used MiTCR with a Q25 quality threshold and the strictest error-elimination algorithm. A nonparametric unseen species model using Euler transformation provided a lower-bound estimate of total TCR beta diversity. The raw public data were reprocessed by TCRdb itself: fastp quality trimming at Q25, MiXCR clonotype calling, in-frame beta chains only. Every entry covers one CDR3 protein and lists the most common genes and DNA from its rows. Clone size and V and J calls follow TCRdb, not the original study. Within this sample are around 1.5 million distinct CDR3 sequences, with 35% to 45% of them counted one time only. In total, the top ten clones hold approximately 7.9% of the sample.

Including the terminal cysteine and phenylalanine, the CDR3 comprises 13 residues. This entry keeps only the CDR3 DNA: 39 bases, framed from base 1. Comments on this clonotype: What antigen it recognizes has not been identified. Base qualities are not at hand, and no much larger clone is one base apart.

Donors were a few dozen systemically healthy Caucasian individuals from Russia aged 6 to 90 years. Each donor gave 8 to 10 milliliters of peripheral blood, drawn into EDTA-treated Vacutainer tubes. Ficoll-Paque density-gradient centrifugation was used to isolate PBMCs, with at least 7 million per sample. Trizol reagent was used to extract total RNA from the PBMCs, yielding at least 5 micrograms per sample. For every donor, an aliquot of PBMCs went through flow cytometry to measure the percentages of naive CD45RAhigh/CD27high T cells. This receptor was obtained from a woman aged 18-29 years in good health. The sequenced sample was blood. The chain is encoded by TRBV21-1 joined to TRBJ2-5; TRBD1, the D gene given by the table, was not confirmed from the DNA. TRBV21-1 has pseudogene status. The sequenced DNA is TGTGCCAGCAGCAAAGTGGGGCGGGAGACCCAGTACTTC. It specifies CASSKVGRETQYF.